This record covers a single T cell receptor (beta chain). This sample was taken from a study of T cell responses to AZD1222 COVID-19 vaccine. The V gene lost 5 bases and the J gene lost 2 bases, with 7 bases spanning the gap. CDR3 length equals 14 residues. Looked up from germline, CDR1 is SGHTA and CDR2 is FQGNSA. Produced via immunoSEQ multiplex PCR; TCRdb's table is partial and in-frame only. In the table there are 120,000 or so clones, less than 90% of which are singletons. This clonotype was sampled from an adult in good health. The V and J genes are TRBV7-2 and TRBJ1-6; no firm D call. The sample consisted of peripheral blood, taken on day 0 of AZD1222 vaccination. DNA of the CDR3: TGTGCCAGCAGCCCCGGGACCTATAATTCACCCCTCCACTTT. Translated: CASSPGTYNSPLHF. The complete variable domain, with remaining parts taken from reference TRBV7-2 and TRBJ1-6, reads GAGVSQSPSNKVTEKGKDVELRCDPISGHTALYWYRQSLGQGLEFLIYFQGNSAPDKSGLPSDRFSAERTGGSVSTLTIQRTQQEDSAVYLCASSPGTYNSPLHFGNGTRLTVT.